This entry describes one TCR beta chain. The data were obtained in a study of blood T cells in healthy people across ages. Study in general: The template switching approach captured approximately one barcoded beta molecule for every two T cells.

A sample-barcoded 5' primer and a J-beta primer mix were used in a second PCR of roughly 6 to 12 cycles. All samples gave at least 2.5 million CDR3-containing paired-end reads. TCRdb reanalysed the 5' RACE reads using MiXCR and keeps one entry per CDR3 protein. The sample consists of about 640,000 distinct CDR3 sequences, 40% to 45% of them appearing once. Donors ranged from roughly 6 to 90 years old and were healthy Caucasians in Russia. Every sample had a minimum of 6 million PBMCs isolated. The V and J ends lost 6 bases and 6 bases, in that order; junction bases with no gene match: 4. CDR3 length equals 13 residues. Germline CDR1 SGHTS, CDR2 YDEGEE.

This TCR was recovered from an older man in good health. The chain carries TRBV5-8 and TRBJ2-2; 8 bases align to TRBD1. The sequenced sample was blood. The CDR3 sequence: CASNLQGAGELFF. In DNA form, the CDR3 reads TGTGCCAGCAACCTACAGGGGGCCGGGGAGCTGTTTTTT.